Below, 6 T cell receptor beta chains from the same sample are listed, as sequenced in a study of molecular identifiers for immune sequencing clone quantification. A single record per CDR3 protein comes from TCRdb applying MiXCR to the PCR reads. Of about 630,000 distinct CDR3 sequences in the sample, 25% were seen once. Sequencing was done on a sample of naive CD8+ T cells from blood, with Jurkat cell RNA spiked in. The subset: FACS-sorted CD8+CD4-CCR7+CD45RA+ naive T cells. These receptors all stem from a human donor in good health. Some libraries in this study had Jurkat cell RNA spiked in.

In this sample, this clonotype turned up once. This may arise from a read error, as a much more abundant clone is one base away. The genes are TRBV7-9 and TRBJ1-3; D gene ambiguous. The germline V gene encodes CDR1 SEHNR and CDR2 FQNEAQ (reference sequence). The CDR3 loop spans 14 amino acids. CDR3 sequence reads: CASSEHISGNTICF. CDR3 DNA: TGTGCCAGCAGCGAACACATCTCTGGAAACACCATATGTTTT. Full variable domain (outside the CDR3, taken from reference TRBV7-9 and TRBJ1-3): DTGVSQNPRHKITKRGQNVTFRCDPISEHNRLYWYRQTLGQGPEFLTYFQNEAQLEKSRLLSDRFSAERPKGSFSTLEIQRTEQGDSAMYLCASSEHISGNTICFGEGSWLTVV.

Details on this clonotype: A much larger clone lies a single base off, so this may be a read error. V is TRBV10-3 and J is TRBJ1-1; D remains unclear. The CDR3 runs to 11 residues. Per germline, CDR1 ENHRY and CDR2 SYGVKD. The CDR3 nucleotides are TGTGCCATCAGTGAGAGAGCTGAAGCTCTCTTT. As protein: CAISERAEALF.

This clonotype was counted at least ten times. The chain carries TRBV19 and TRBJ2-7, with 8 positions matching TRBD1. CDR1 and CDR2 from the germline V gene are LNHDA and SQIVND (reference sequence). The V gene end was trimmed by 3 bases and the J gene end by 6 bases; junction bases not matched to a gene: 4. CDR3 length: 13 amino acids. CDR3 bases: TGTGCCAGTAGTATTGGGACAGGCGGCGAGCAGTACTTC. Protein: CASSIGTGGEQYF.

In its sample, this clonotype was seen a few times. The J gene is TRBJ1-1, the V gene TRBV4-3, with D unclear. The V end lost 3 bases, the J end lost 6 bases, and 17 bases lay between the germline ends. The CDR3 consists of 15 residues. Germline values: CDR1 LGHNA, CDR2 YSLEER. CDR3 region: CASSQLSRDGSEAFF. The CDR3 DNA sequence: TGCGCCAGCAGCCAGCTGTCACGGGATGGCTCTGAAGCTTTCTTT.

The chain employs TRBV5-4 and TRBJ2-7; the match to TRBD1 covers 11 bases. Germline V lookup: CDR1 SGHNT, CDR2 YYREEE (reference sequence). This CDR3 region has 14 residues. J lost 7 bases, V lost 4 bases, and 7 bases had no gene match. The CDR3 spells CASSHGQGAREQYF. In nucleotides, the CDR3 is TGTGCCAGCAGCCACGGACAGGGGGCGCGGGAGCAGTACTTC.

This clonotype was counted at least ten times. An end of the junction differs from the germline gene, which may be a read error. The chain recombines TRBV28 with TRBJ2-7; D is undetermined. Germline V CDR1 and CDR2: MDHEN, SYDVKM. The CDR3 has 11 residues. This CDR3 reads CASSLSHEQYF. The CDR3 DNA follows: TGTGCCAGCAGCTTATCCCACGAGCAGTACTTC.